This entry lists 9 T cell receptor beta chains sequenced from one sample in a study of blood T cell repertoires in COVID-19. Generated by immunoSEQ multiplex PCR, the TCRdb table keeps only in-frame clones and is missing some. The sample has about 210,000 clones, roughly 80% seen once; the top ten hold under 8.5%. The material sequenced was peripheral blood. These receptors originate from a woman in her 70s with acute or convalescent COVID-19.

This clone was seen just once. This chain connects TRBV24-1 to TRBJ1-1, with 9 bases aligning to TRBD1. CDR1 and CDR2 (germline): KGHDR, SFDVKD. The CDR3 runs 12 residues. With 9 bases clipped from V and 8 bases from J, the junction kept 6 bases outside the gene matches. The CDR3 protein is CATGTGSTEAFF. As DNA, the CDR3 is TGTGCCACCGGGACAGGGTCGACCGAAGCTTTCTTT.

DNA for the CDR3: TGTGCCAGCATAGGAGGGAGCTCCTACAATGAGCAGTTCTTC. Translation: CASIGGSSYNEQFF. The chain recombines TRBV25-1 with TRBJ2-1; maybe TRBD2 (6 bases). With 7 bases removed from V and 0 bases from J, the gap between germline ends came to 10 bases. The length of the CDR3 is 14 residues. Looked up from germline, CDR1 is MGHDK and CDR2 is SYGVNS.

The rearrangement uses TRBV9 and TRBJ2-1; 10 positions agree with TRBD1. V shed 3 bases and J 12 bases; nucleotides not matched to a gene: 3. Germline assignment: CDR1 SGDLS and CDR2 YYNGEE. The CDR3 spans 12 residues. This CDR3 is CASSADRGPQFF. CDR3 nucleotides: TGTGCCAGCAGCGCCGACAGGGGGCCGCAGTTCTTC.

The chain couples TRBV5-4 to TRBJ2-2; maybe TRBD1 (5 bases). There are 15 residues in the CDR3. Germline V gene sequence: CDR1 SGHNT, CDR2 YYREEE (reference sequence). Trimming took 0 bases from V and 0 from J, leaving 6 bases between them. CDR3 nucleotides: TGTGCCAGCAGCTTGGGCAGGGCGAACACCGGGGAGCTGTTTTTT. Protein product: CASSLGRANTGELFF.

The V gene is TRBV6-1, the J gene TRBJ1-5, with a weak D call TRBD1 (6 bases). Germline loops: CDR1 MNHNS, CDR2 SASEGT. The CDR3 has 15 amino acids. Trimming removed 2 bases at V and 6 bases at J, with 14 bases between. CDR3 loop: CASSETKQGIQPQHF. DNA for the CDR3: TGTGCCAGCAGTGAAACCAAACAGGGTATTCAGCCCCAGCATTTT.

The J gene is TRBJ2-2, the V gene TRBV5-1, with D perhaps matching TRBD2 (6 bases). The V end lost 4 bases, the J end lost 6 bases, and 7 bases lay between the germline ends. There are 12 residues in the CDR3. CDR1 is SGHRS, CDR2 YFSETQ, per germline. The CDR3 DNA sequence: TGCGCCAGCAGCAGGGAGGCCGGGGAGCTGTTTTTT. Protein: CASSREAGELFF.

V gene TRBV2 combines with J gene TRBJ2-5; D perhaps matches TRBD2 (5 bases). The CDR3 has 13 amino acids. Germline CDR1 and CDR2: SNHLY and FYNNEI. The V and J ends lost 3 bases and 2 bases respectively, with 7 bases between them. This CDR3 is CASSERAQETQYF. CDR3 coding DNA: TGTGCCAGCAGTGAGCGGGCGCAAGAGACCCAGTACTTC.

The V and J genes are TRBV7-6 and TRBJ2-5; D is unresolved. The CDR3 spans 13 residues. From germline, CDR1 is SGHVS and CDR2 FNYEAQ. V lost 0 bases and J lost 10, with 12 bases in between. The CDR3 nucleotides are TGTGCCAGCAGCTTAGCGCCCCTATCAAGCCAGTACTTC. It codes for CASSLAPLSSQYF.

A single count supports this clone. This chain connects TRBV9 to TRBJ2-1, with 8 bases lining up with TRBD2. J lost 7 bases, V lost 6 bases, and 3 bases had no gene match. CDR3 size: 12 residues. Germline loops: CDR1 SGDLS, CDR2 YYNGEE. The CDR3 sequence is CASTGGGNEQFF. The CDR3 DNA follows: TGTGCCAGCACAGGCGGGGGGAATGAGCAGTTCTTC.